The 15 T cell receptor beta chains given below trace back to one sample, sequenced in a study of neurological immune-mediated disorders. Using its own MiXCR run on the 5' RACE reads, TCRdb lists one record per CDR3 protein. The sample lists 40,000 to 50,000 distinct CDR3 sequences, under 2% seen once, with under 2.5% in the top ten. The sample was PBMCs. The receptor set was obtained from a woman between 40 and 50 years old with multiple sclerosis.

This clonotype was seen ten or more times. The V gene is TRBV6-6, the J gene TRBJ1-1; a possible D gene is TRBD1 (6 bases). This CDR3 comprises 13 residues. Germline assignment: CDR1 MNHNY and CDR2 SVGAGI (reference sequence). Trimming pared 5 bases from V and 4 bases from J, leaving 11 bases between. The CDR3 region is CASSRDTGTEAFF. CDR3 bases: TGTGCCAGCAGTCGGGACACCGGCACTGAAGCTTTCTTT.

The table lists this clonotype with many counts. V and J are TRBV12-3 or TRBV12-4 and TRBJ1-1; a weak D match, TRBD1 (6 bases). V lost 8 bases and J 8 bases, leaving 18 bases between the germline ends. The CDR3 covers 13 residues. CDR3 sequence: CASPRQEGSEAFF. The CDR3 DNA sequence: TGTGCCAGCCCCCGACAGGAGGGGTCCGAAGCTTTCTTT.

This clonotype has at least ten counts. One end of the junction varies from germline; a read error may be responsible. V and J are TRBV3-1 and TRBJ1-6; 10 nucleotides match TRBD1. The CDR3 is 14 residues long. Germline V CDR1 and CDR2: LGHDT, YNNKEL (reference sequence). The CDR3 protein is CASSEDRGPGGLHF. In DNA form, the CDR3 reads TGTGCCAGCAGCGAAGACAGGGGGCCCGGCGGCCTCCACTTT.

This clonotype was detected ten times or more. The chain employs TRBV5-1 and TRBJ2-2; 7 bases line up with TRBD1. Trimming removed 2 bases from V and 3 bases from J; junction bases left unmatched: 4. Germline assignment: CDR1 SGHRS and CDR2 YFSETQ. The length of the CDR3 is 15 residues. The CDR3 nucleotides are TGCGCCAGCAGCTTCCGGGACAGTGACACCGGGGAGCTGTTTTTT. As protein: CASSFRDSDTGELFF.

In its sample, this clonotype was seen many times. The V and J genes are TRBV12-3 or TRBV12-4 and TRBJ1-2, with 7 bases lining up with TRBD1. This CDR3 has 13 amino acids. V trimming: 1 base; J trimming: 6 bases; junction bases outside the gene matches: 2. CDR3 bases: TGTGCCAGCAGTTTAGGTGGGACAGATGGCTACACCTTC. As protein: CASSLGGTDGYTF.

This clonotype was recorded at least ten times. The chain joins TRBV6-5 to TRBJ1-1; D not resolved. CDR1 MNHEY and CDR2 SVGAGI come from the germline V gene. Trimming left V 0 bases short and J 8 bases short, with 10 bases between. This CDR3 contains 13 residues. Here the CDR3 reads CASSYSFDLEAFF. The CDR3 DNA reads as TGTGCCAGCAGTTACTCCTTTGATCTCGAAGCTTTCTTT.

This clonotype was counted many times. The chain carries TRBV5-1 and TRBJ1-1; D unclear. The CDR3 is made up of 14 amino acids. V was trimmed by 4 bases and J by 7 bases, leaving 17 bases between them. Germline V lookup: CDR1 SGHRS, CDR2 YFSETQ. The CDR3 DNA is TGCGCCAGCAGCCCGGTTAGGGCCCCGCTTGAAGCTTTCTTT. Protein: CASSPVRAPLEAFF.

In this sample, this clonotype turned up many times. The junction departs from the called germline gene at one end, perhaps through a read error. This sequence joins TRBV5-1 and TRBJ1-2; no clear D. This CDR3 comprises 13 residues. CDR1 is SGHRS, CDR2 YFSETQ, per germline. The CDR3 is CASSLDGTYGYTF. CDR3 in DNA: TGCGCCAGCAGTTTGGACGGAACGTATGGCTACACCTTC.

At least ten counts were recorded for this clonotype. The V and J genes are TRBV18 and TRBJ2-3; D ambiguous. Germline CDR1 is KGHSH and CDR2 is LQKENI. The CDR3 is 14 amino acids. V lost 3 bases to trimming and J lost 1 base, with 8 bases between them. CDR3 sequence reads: CASSPVVGTDTQYF. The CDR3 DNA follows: TGTGCCAGCTCACCGGTGGTGGGCACAGATACGCAGTATTTT.

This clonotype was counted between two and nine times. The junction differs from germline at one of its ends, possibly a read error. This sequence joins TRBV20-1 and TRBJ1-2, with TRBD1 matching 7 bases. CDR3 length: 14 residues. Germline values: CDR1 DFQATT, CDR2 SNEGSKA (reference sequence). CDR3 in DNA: TGCAGTGCTAGACATCCCGGACAGGTCTATAGCTACACCTTC. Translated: CSARHPGQVYSYTF.

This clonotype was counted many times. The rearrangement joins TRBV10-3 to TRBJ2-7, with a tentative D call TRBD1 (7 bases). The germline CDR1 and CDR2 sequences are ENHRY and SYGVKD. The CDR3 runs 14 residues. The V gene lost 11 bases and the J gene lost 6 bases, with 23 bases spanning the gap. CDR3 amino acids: CAPRGGGGTSEQYF. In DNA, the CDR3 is TGTGCCCCTCGGGGAGGAGGGGGCACCTCCGAGCAGTACTTC.

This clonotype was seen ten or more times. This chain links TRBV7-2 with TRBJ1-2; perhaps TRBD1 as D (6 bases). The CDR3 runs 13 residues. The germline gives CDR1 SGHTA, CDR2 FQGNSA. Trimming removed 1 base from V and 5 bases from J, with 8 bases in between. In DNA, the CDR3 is TGTGCCAGCAGCTTAGGCAGGGGATATGGCTACACCTTC. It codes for CASSLGRGYGYTF.

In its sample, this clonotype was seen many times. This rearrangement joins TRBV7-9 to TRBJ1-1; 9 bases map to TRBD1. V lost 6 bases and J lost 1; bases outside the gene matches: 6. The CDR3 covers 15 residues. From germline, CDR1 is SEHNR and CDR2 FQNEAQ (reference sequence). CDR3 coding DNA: TGTGCCAGCAGATTAACAGGGGGCCCGAACACTGAAGCTTTCTTT. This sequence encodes CASRLTGGPNTEAFF.

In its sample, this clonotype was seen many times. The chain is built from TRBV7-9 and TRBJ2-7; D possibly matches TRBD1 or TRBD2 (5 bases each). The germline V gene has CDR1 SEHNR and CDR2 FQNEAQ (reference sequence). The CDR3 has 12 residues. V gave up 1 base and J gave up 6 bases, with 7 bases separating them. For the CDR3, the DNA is TGTGCCAGCAGCTTAGTAGGGACCGAGCAGTACTTC. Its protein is CASSLVGTEQYF.

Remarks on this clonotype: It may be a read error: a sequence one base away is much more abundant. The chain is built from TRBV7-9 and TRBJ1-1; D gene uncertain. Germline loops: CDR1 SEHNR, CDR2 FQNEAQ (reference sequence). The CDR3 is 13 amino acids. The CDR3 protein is CVSSLTGNTEAFF. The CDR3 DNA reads TGTGTCAGCAGCCTGACGGGGAACACTGAAGCTTTCTTT.